The 26 T cell receptor beta chains presented below share a single source sample, sequenced in a study of blood T cell repertoires in COVID-19. Using immunoSEQ multiplex PCR, the repertoire was profiled, and TCRdb retains in-frame clones only, with some absent. The table has about 120,000 clones, 65% to 85% seen once. The sequenced sample consisted of PBMCs or T cells enriched from blood (not recorded which). The receptors shown here come from a woman aged 25 to 39 who had recovered from COVID-19.

V and J are TRBV10-3 and TRBJ2-7; no firm D call. Trimming left V 3 bases short and J 3 bases short, with 9 bases between. Germline values: CDR1 ENHRY, CDR2 SYGVKD. The CDR3 runs 13 residues. CDR3 DNA: TGTGCCATCAGTGAACTCCCCCACTACGAGCAGTACTTC. Amino acids: CAISELPHYEQYF.

This clone was recorded once. This chain joins TRBV3-1 (or the pseudogene TRBV3-2) and TRBJ1-2; 8 nucleotides line up with TRBD1. V dropped 0 bases and J dropped 8; count of bases not matched to a gene: 5. The CDR3 has 14 residues. Germline-derived CDR1 and CDR2 are LGHDT and YNNKEL (reference sequence). CDR3 protein: CASSQDRQGSGYTF. The CDR3 region has the DNA TGTGCCAGCAGCCAAGATAGACAGGGGTCCGGCTACACCTTC.

This clone was seen just once. The chain uses TRBV2 and TRBJ2-7, with 7 positions matching TRBD2. Germline-derived CDR1 and CDR2 are SNHLY and FYNNEI. The J segment lost 7 bases and the V segment lost 3 bases, leaving 3 bases of the junction unmatched. The CDR3 is made up of 12 amino acids. This CDR3 reads CASSEGGTEQYF. The DNA for the CDR3 is TGTGCCAGCAGTGAGGGGGGGACGGAGCAGTACTTC.

This chain joins TRBV7-3 and TRBJ2-5; D unclear. Trimming removed 3 bases from V and 9 bases from J, with 17 bases in between. The CDR3 is 14 residues long. Germline V lookup: CDR1 SGHTA, CDR2 FQGTGA. In nucleotides, the CDR3 is TGTGCCAGCAGCTTGCAGCCGTCCGAACGGGCCCAGTACTTC. Translated, it gives CASSLQPSERAQYF.

This clone was counted once. The chain is built from TRBV20-1 and TRBJ2-7, with D maybe TRBD1 (6 bases). The CDR3 has 12 residues. Germline-derived CDR1 and CDR2 are DFQATT and SNEGSKA (reference sequence). V lost 3 bases, J lost 3 bases, and 9 bases lay in between. The CDR3 reads CSASLGGYEQYF. As DNA, the CDR3 is TGCAGTGCTAGTCTAGGGGGCTACGAGCAGTACTTC.

The CDR3 nucleotides are TGTGCCAGCAGTCCCCCTGCGGGAACTGAAGCTTTCTTT. This codes for CASSPPAGTEAFF. The chain couples TRBV6-5 to TRBJ1-1, with D unclear. Germline CDR1 reads MNHEY; CDR2 reads SVGAGI. The CDR3 consists of 13 residues. Trimming stripped 5 bases from V and 5 bases from J, with 12 bases between.

The chain joins TRBV10-3 to TRBJ1-2, with D unclear. V lost 0 bases, J lost 0 bases, and 14 bases lay in between. Germline V lookup: CDR1 ENHRY, CDR2 SYGVKD. The CDR3 extends over 17 amino acids. Written as DNA, the CDR3 is TGTGCCATCAGTGAGTCGAACGGCGCAGGCCCTAACTATGGCTACACCTTC. Translating it yields CAISESNGAGPNYGYTF.

The J gene is TRBJ2-3, the V gene TRBV6-4; TRBD2 matches 12 bases. CDR3 size: 15 residues. The ends lost 4 bases at V and 3 bases at J; junction bases unmatched: 2. Germline V gene lookup returns CDR1 MRHNA and CDR2 SNTAGT. This chain's CDR3 is CASSGTSGRTDTQYF. DNA of the CDR3: TGTGCCAGCAGTGGCACTAGCGGGAGGACAGATACGCAGTATTTT.

V gene TRBV10-3 combines with J gene TRBJ1-5; D is possibly TRBD1 (6 bases). Trimming removed 2 bases at V and 3 bases at J, with 8 bases between. From germline, CDR1 is ENHRY and CDR2 SYGVKD. CDR3 length equals 14 residues. The CDR3 DNA reads as TGTGCCATCAGTGAGGGACAGACCAATCAGCCCCAGCATTTT. Translating gives CAISEGQTNQPQHF.

The rearrangement joins TRBV10-3 to TRBJ2-2, with 7 bases identical to TRBD2. The V segment lost 6 bases and the J segment 5 bases; nucleotides outside the gene matches: 0. The CDR3 extends over 12 amino acids. Germline loops: CDR1 ENHRY, CDR2 SYGVKD. This CDR3 is CAIRGGTGELFF. The CDR3 DNA reads TGTGCCATCAGGGGGGGGACCGGGGAGCTGTTTTTT.

The chain combines TRBV5-5 with TRBJ2-1, with a weak D call TRBD1 (5 bases). The CDR3 spans 15 residues. Germline assignment: CDR1 SGHKS and CDR2 YYEKEE (reference sequence). V lost 2 bases and J lost 2, with 11 bases in between. CDR3 nucleotide sequence: TGTGCCAGCAGCTTACTCAGACAGACCTACAATGAGCAGTTCTTC. Its protein product is CASSLLRQTYNEQFF.

The chain recombines TRBV2 with TRBJ1-1; D remains unclear. Trimming removed 7 bases from V and 5 bases from J, with 11 bases in between. This CDR3 spans 12 amino acids. The V gene's germline CDR1 is SNHLY and CDR2 FYNNEI. The CDR3 loop reads CASTLRGTEAFF. CDR3 nucleotide sequence: TGTGCCAGCACCTTACGAGGGACTGAAGCTTTCTTT.

V and J are TRBV6-1 and TRBJ2-3; 10 bases match TRBD2. Germline V gene lookup returns CDR1 MNHNS and CDR2 SASEGT. CDR3 length equals 15 residues. V shed 2 bases and J 3 bases; nucleotides not matched to a gene: 2. DNA for the CDR3: TGTGCCAGCAGTGAACTAGCGGGAGATACAGATACGCAGTATTTT. Its translation is CASSELAGDTDTQYF.

CDR3 loop: CASSLAGNSPLHF. DNA for the CDR3: TGCGCCAGCAGCTTGGCCGGGAATTCACCCCTCCACTTT. The V and J genes are TRBV5-1 and TRBJ1-6; no clear D. Germline CDR1 and CDR2: SGHRS and YFSETQ. CDR3 size: 13 residues. The V end was cut by 0 bases, the J end by 7 bases, with 5 bases between.

This clone was counted only a few times. The V call is TRBV7-3, the J call TRBJ1-2, with D uncertain. The CDR3 has 14 residues. Per the germline V gene, CDR1 is SGHTA and CDR2 is FQGTGA. V shed 3 bases and J shed 7 bases, with 15 bases lying between them. DNA for the CDR3: TGTGCCAGCAGCTTCGACCGGGGTCTGTCTGGCTACACCTTC. Translation gives CASSFDRGLSGYTF.

The J gene is TRBJ2-7, the V gene TRBV9; 7 nucleotides match TRBD1. Germline CDR1 is SGDLS and CDR2 is YYNGEE. The CDR3 length is 16 residues. After removal of 3 bases from V and 4 bases from J, the junction contained 13 bases not matched to a gene. CDR3 bases: TGTGCCAGCAGCGCACACCAGGGGGTTCTAACTTACGAGCAGTACTTC. Translated: CASSAHQGVLTYEQYF.

The chain joins TRBV12-5 to TRBJ2-1; D possibly corresponds to TRBD1 (6 bases). Germline V lookup: CDR1 LGHNT, CDR2 FRNRAP. Trimming cost V 9 bases and J 3 bases, with 12 bases left between them. This CDR3 comprises 13 residues. The CDR3: CASTGTFYNEQFF. DNA of the CDR3: TGTGCTAGCACAGGGACCTTCTACAATGAGCAGTTCTTC.

The genes are TRBV7-8 and TRBJ1-5; possibly TRBD1 for D (5 bases). Looked up from germline, CDR1 is SGHVS and CDR2 is FQNEAQ. This CDR3 has 15 amino acids. V was clipped by 1 base and J by 0 bases, with 7 bases between them. The CDR3 loop is CASSLDRLSNQPQHF. CDR3 DNA: TGTGCCAGCAGCTTAGACAGGCTTAGCAATCAGCCCCAGCATTTT.

The chain recombines TRBV2 with TRBJ1-4; 9 nucleotides match TRBD1. The germline V gene encodes CDR1 SNHLY and CDR2 FYNNEI. V lost 6 bases and J lost 10; bases outside the gene matches: 9. The CDR3 runs to 14 residues. In DNA form, the CDR3 reads TGTGCCAGCAGCGCGGGACAGGGTTTTGTAAAACTGTTTTTT. As protein: CASSAGQGFVKLFF.

V is TRBV10-3 and J is TRBJ1-1, with TRBD1 matching over 7 bases. This CDR3 comprises 18 residues. CDR1 and CDR2 from the germline V gene are ENHRY and SYGVKD. J gave up 0 bases and V 5 bases, and 15 bases lay outside the gene matches. The CDR3 is CAISRPKGTAKLNTEAFF. The CDR3 nucleotides are TGTGCCATCAGTCGACCAAAGGGGACAGCCAAATTGAACACTGAAGCTTTCTTT.

V and J are TRBV28 and TRBJ1-5; tentative D call: TRBD1 (5 bases). The CDR3 has 14 amino acids. CDR1 is MDHEN, CDR2 SYDVKM, per germline. The CDR3 coding sequence is TGTGCAGTACGAGGTGGGGGGGGGAATCAGCCCCAGCATTTT. It yields the protein CAVRGGGGNQPQHF.

The chain recombines TRBV19 with TRBJ2-7, with D possibly TRBD1 on 6 matching bases. CDR3 length: 15 residues. The germline V and J ends were trimmed by 5 bases and 6 bases, with 20 bases remaining between them. The germline CDR1 and CDR2 sequences are LNHDA and SQIVND (reference sequence). CDR3 sequence: CASSPRGQLQGEQYF. CDR3 coding DNA: TGTGCCAGTAGTCCCCGCGGACAGCTCCAGGGCGAGCAGTACTTC.

J is TRBJ2-3 and V is TRBV10-3; weak D call: TRBD2 (5 bases). This CDR3 has 16 amino acids. V lost 0 bases to trimming and J lost 2 bases, with 12 bases between them. Germline CDR1 is ENHRY and CDR2 is SYGVKD. The CDR3 DNA is TGTGCCATCAGTGAGTCGTTAAGCGGATCCACAGATACGCAGTATTTT. Its translation is CAISESLSGSTDTQYF.

The chain has TRBV18 and TRBJ2-5; possible D gene TRBD1, 7 bases. CDR1 is KGHSH and CDR2 is LQKENI in the germline V gene. V lost 6 bases, J lost 7 bases, and 21 bases lay in between. The CDR3 length is 15 residues. CDR3 in amino acids: CASSRDSGGLSTQYF. CDR3 nucleotide sequence: TGTGCCAGCTCGCGGGACAGTGGAGGTTTGTCGACCCAGTACTTC. The whole variable domain, filled in from reference TRBV18 and TRBJ2-5, reads NAGVMQNPRHLVRRRGQEARLRCSPMKGHSHVYWYRQLPEEGLKFMVYLQKENIIDESGMPKERFSAEFPKEGPSILRIQQVVRGDSAAYFCASSRDSGGLSTQYFGPGTRLLVL.

This chain uses TRBV11-1 with TRBJ1-4; 8 bases are a match to TRBD1. V dropped 7 bases and J dropped 7; count of bases not matched to a gene: 5. Germline-derived CDR1 and CDR2 are SGHAT and FQDESV (reference sequence). The CDR3 consists of 13 residues. Written as DNA, the CDR3 is TGTGCCAGCACCACAGGGGGAGTTGAAAAACTGTTTTTT. As protein: CASTTGGVEKLFF.

The CDR3 DNA sequence: TGTGCCAGCAGTTTACGGGACAAGGTTCTTTATGGCTACACCTTC. Translating gives CASSLRDKVLYGYTF. The chain links TRBV28 to TRBJ1-2; possible D gene TRBD1, 6 bases. CDR1 is MDHEN and CDR2 is SYDVKM in the germline V gene. The CDR3 is 15 amino acids. Trimming left V 2 bases short and J 5 bases short, with 15 bases between.